These 3 T cell receptor beta chains were all obtained from the same sample, sequenced in a study of shared clonotypes between healthy human individuals. Sequencing used immunoSEQ multiplex PCR; TCRdb keeps in-frame clones, though not all of them. This table holds 2 million to 2.5 million clones, 85% to 95% found once. The naive CD8 fraction comprised CD45RO-negative cells positively selected for CCR7 and excluded terminally differentiated effector memory CD45RA+ cells. Sample: naive CD8+ T cells from PBMCs. The source is a man between 18 and 29 years old in good health. Some clones in this sample may be carry-over from other donors' samples.

The chain has TRBV7-8 and TRBJ1-2; D is undetermined. CDR3 length equals 14 residues. V lost 5 bases to trimming and J lost 5 bases, with 15 bases between them. Germline V gene lookup returns CDR1 SGHVS and CDR2 FQNEAQ. The CDR3 DNA reads TGTGCCAGCAGCCCAAGAGGGAACCAGTATGGCTACACCTTC. As protein: CASSPRGNQYGYTF.

The chain couples TRBV27 to TRBJ1-2; D perhaps matches TRBD1 (6 bases). V dropped 5 bases and J dropped 0 bases, with 19 bases sitting between them. This CDR3 is built from 17 residues. Per germline, CDR1 MNHEY and CDR2 SMNVEV (reference sequence). The chain's CDR3 is CASSPVGAGYANYGYTF. The CDR3 DNA sequence: TGTGCCAGCAGTCCCGTGGGGGCAGGGTACGCTAACTATGGCTACACCTTC.

The sample holds one count of this clone. This chain uses TRBV30 with TRBJ2-1; 15 bases are shared with TRBD2. Per germline, CDR1 GTSNPN and CDR2 SVGIG (reference sequence). V shed 5 bases, J shed 1 base, and the junction held 18 bases outside the gene matches. This CDR3 spans 21 amino acids. The CDR3: CAWGRGTSGRSLLLSYNEQFF. The CDR3 DNA reads as TGTGCCTGGGGTCGTGGGACTAGCGGGAGGTCTTTACTACTTTCCTACAATGAGCAGTTCTTC. Using reference TRBV30 and TRBJ2-1 for the parts outside the CDR3, the full variable domain is SQTIHQWPATLVQPVGSPLSLECTVEGTSNPNLYWYRQAAGRGLQLLFYSVGIGQISSEVPQNLSASRPQDRQFILSSKKLLLSDSGFYLCAWGRGTSGRSLLLSYNEQFFGPGTRLTVL.